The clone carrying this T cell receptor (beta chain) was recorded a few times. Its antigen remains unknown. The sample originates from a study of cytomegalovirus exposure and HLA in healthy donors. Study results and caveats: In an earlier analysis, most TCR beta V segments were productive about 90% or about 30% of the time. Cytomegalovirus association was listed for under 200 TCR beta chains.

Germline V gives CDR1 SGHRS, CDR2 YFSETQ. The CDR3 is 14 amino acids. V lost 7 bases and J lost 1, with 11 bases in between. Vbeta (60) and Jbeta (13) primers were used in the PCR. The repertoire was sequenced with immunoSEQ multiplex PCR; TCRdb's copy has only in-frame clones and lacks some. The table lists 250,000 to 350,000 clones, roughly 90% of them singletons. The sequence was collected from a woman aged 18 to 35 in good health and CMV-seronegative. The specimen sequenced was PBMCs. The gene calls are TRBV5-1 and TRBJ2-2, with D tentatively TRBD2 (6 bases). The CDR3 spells CASWDSLNTGELFF. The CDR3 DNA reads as TGCGCCAGCTGGGACTCCCTGAACACCGGGGAGCTGTTTTTT.